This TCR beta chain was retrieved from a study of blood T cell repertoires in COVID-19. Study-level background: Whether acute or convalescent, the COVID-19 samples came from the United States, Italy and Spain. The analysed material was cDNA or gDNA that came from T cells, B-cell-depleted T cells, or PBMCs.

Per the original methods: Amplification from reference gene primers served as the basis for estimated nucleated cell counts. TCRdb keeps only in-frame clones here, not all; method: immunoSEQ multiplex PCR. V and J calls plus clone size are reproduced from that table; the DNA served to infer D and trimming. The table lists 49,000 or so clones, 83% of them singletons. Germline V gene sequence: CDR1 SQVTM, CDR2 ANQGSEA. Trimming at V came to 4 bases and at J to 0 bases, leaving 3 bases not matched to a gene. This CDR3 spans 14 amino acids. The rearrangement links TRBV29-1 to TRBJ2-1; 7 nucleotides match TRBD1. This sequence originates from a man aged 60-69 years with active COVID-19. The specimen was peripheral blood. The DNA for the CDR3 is TGCAGCGTTGGACAGGGTAGCTCCTACAATGAGCAGTTCTTC. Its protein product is CSVGQGSSYNEQFF.